Below, one T cell receptor beta chain is given with its context. The data were taken from a study of blood T cell repertoires in COVID-19. On the study more broadly: The United States, Italy and Spain supplied acute and convalescent COVID-19 samples. T cells, B-cell-depleted T cells, or PBMCs supplied cDNA or gDNA.

Per the authors' pipeline: By means of reference gene primer amplification, nucleated cell counts were estimated. The data were produced by immunoSEQ multiplex PCR, yet TCRdb's version contains in-frame clones alone and is incomplete. The DNA gave D and trimming, while V, J and clone size come from that table. The sample lists 150,000 to 200,000 clones; around 79% were seen once. The germline V gene has CDR1 SNHLY and CDR2 FYNNEI. CDR3 length: 14 amino acids. V was trimmed by 0 bases and J by 7 bases, leaving 7 bases between them. The TCR comes from an older woman with acute or convalescent COVID-19. The gene calls are TRBV2 and TRBJ1-6; D remains ambiguous. Sequencing input: peripheral blood. Written as DNA, the CDR3 is TGTGCCAGCAGTGAAGCGCGTGTGAATTCACCCCTCCACTTT. Its protein product is CASSEARVNSPLHF.